A selection of T cell receptor beta chains follows, all from one sample in a study of blood T cell repertoires in COVID-19. Only in-frame clones appear in the TCRdb table, and some are missing; sequencing was by immunoSEQ multiplex PCR. Of roughly 180,000 clones listed, roughly 90% are singletons. The sequencing input was peripheral blood. The receptors here all came from a man between 65 and 79 years old with active or convalescent COVID-19. Both conserved end residues are part of each CDR3. Each record gives: V gene, clone size, D gene, J gene, CDR3 protein, CDR3 DNA. The D gene is left open where the match is weak. Where a row states a size, it is once, few, many or the class of an expanded clone; other rows omit it.

v_gene: TRBV18
abundance: .
d_gene: .
j_gene: TRBJ2-7
CDR3aa: CASSRGQSNYEQYF
CDR3nt: TGTGCCAGCTCACGTGGACAGTCTAATTACGAGCAGTACTTC

v_gene: TRBV6-5
abundance: .
d_gene: .
j_gene: TRBJ2-7
CDR3aa: CASSLNRVYDHEQYF
CDR3nt: TGTGCCAGCAGCCTCAACAGGGTGTATGACCACGAGCAGTACTTC

v_gene: TRBV27
abundance: .
d_gene: TRBD1
j_gene: TRBJ1-5
CDR3aa: CASSKDRAGDQPQHF
CDR3nt: TGTGCCAGCAGTAAGGACAGGGCGGGGGATCAGCCCCAGCATTTT

v_gene: TRBV27
abundance: .
d_gene: .
j_gene: TRBJ1-2
CDR3aa: CASSPTGTYGYTF
CDR3nt: TGTGCCAGCAGCCCAACAGGGACCTATGGCTACACCTTC

v_gene: TRBV21-1
abundance: .
d_gene: .
j_gene: TRBJ1-1
CDR3aa: CASSPRDRALDTEAFF
CDR3nt: TGTGCCAGCAGCCCCCGGGACAGGGCCCTAGACACTGAAGCTTTCTTT

v_gene: TRBV6-5
abundance: .
d_gene: .
j_gene: TRBJ1-2
CDR3aa: CASRPRHTPAYGYTF
CDR3nt: TGTGCCAGCAGACCTCGACACACCCCGGCCTATGGCTACACCTTC

v_gene: TRBV6-5
abundance: .
d_gene: .
j_gene: TRBJ1-2
CDR3aa: CASTLGANYGYTF
CDR3nt: TGTGCCAGCACTCTGGGGGCCAACTATGGCTACACCTTC

v_gene: TRBV19
abundance: .
d_gene: .
j_gene: TRBJ1-5
CDR3aa: CASSREQGLSNQPQHF
CDR3nt: TGTGCCAGTAGTAGAGAGCAGGGGCTGAGCAATCAGCCCCAGCATTTT

v_gene: TRBV7-9
abundance: once
d_gene: TRBD2
j_gene: TRBJ2-1
CDR3aa: CASSLSLAGSYNEQFF
CDR3nt: TGTGCCAGCAGCTTAAGTCTAGCGGGATCCTACAATGAGCAGTTCTTC

v_gene: TRBV25-1
abundance: .
d_gene: .
j_gene: TRBJ1-1
CDR3aa: CASSATGRPTMNTEAFF
CDR3nt: TGTGCCAGCAGTGCTACCGGGAGGCCGACGATGAACACTGAAGCTTTCTTT

v_gene: TRBV29-1
abundance: .
d_gene: TRBD1
j_gene: TRBJ1-1
CDR3aa: CSVEGVWTGGTEAFF
CDR3nt: TGCAGCGTTGAAGGAGTGTGGACAGGGGGTACTGAAGCTTTCTTT

v_gene: TRBV4-1
abundance: once
d_gene: TRBD1
j_gene: TRBJ1-1
CDR3aa: CASSHPMGQGNTEAFF
CDR3nt: TGCGCCAGCAGCCACCCAATGGGACAGGGGAACACTGAAGCTTTCTTT

v_gene: TRBV30
abundance: once
d_gene: TRBD1
j_gene: TRBJ1-1
CDR3aa: CAWSPDRAQNKNTEAFF
CDR3nt: TGTGCCTGGAGTCCGGACAGGGCCCAAAACAAGAACACTGAAGCTTTCTTT

v_gene: TRBV7-2
abundance: .
d_gene: TRBD1
j_gene: TRBJ1-3
CDR3aa: CASSRLTGTGNTIYF
CDR3nt: TGTGCCAGCAGTCGTCTGACAGGGACGGGAAACACCATATATTTT

v_gene: TRBV4-3
abundance: .
d_gene: .
j_gene: TRBJ1-3
CDR3aa: CASSQVLGLSSGNTIYF
CDR3nt: TGCGCCAGCAGCCAAGTGCTAGGACTCAGCTCTGGAAACACCATATATTTT

v_gene: TRBV9
abundance: few
d_gene: .
j_gene: TRBJ2-6
CDR3aa: CASSVDGHGASGANVLTF
CDR3nt: TGTGCCAGCAGCGTAGACGGGCATGGGGCGTCTGGGGCCAACGTCCTGACTTTC

v_gene: TRBV25-1
abundance: .
d_gene: TRBD2
j_gene: TRBJ2-3
CDR3aa: CASSEASGRGGTDTQYF
CDR3nt: TGTGCCAGCAGTGAGGCTAGCGGGAGGGGAGGCACAGATACGCAGTATTTT

v_gene: TRBV7-2
abundance: few
d_gene: TRBD1
j_gene: TRBJ1-5
CDR3aa: CASSPGTGKGGNQPQHF
CDR3nt: TGTGCCAGCAGCCCCGGGACAGGGAAGGGGGGCAATCAGCCCCAGCATTTT

v_gene: TRBV4-1
abundance: .
d_gene: .
j_gene: TRBJ2-7
CDR3aa: CASSQGAASYEQYF
CDR3nt: TGCGCCAGCAGCCAAGGAGCGGCTTCCTACGAGCAGTACTTC

v_gene: TRBV7-9
abundance: .
d_gene: .
j_gene: TRBJ2-6
CDR3aa: CASSLATGSSGANVLTF
CDR3nt: TGTGCCAGCAGCTTAGCAACCGGGAGCTCTGGGGCCAACGTCCTGACTTTC

v_gene: TRBV11-2
abundance: .
d_gene: TRBD1
j_gene: TRBJ2-7
CDR3aa: CASSLGGQVAYEQYF
CDR3nt: TGTGCCAGCAGCTTAGGTGGACAGGTAGCCTACGAGCAGTACTTC

v_gene: TRBV2
abundance: .
d_gene: .
j_gene: TRBJ1-6
CDR3aa: CASRTDSSYNSPLHF
CDR3nt: TGTGCCAGCAGGACGGACAGCTCCTATAATTCACCCCTCCACTTT

v_gene: TRBV5-8
abundance: .
d_gene: .
j_gene: TRBJ1-1
CDR3aa: CASSFSTVEAFF
CDR3nt: TGTGCCAGCAGCTTCTCGACAGTAGAAGCTTTCTTT

v_gene: TRBV19
abundance: .
d_gene: .
j_gene: TRBJ1-2
CDR3aa: CASRPTANYGYTF
CDR3nt: TGTGCCAGTAGGCCGACAGCTAACTATGGCTACACCTTC

v_gene: TRBV18
abundance: .
d_gene: .
j_gene: TRBJ2-7
CDR3aa: CASSRVLTGDEQYF
CDR3nt: TGTGCCAGCTCACGGGTTCTGACAGGTGACGAGCAGTACTTC

v_gene: TRBV27
abundance: once
d_gene: TRBD1
j_gene: TRBJ1-2
CDR3aa: CASSLWTGGKRSGYTF
CDR3nt: TGTGCCAGCAGTTTGTGGACAGGGGGCAAGAGGAGTGGCTACACCTTC

v_gene: TRBV7-2
abundance: .
d_gene: .
j_gene: TRBJ1-6
CDR3aa: CASSPPGGVTLHF
CDR3nt: TGTGCCAGCAGCCCCCCGGGAGGGGTCACCCTCCACTTT

v_gene: TRBV30
abundance: .
d_gene: .
j_gene: TRBJ1-5
CDR3aa: CAWSWGGRPQHF
CDR3nt: TGTGCCTGGAGTTGGGGGGGGCGGCCCCAGCATTTT

v_gene: TRBV5-1
abundance: .
d_gene: .
j_gene: TRBJ1-4
CDR3aa: CASSLIGGNEKLFF
CDR3nt: TGCGCCAGCAGCTTAATCGGTGGTAATGAAAAACTGTTTTTT

v_gene: TRBV7-9
abundance: .
d_gene: TRBD1
j_gene: TRBJ1-2
CDR3aa: CASSLVPRQGARGYTF
CDR3nt: TGTGCCAGCAGCTTAGTCCCCCGACAGGGGGCAAGAGGCTACACCTTC

v_gene: TRBV5-4
abundance: .
d_gene: TRBD1
j_gene: TRBJ2-5
CDR3aa: CASSLGDRQETQYF
CDR3nt: TGTGCCAGCAGCTTGGGGGACAGACAAGAGACCCAGTACTTC

v_gene: TRBV2
abundance: .
d_gene: .
j_gene: TRBJ1-4
CDR3aa: CASSDQGRANEKLFF
CDR3nt: TGTGCCAGCAGTGACCAGGGGAGAGCTAATGAAAAACTGTTTTTT

v_gene: TRBV5-1
abundance: .
d_gene: .
j_gene: TRBJ1-3
CDR3aa: CASSSEAGNTIYF
CDR3nt: TGCGCCAGCAGCTCCGAGGCCGGAAACACCATATATTTT

v_gene: TRBV7-6
abundance: .
d_gene: TRBD1
j_gene: TRBJ2-6
CDR3aa: CASSLRQGGSSGANVLTF
CDR3nt: TGTGCCAGCAGCCTTCGACAGGGGGGCAGCTCTGGGGCCAACGTCCTGACTTTC

v_gene: TRBV18
abundance: .
d_gene: .
j_gene: TRBJ1-1
CDR3aa: CASSPRWSLGTEAFF
CDR3nt: TGTGCCAGCTCACCAAGGTGGAGCCTGGGCACTGAAGCTTTCTTT

v_gene: TRBV4-2
abundance: .
d_gene: TRBD1
j_gene: TRBJ1-1
CDR3aa: CASSRRDRGRTEAFF
CDR3nt: TGTGCCAGCAGCCGCCGGGACAGGGGGAGGACTGAAGCTTTCTTT

v_gene: TRBV5-1
abundance: .
d_gene: .
j_gene: TRBJ2-1
CDR3aa: CASSPVRDEQFF
CDR3nt: TGCGCCAGCAGCCCCGTTCGCGATGAGCAGTTCTTC

v_gene: TRBV5-4
abundance: .
d_gene: .
j_gene: TRBJ2-5
CDR3aa: CASSPTRQETQYF
CDR3nt: TGTGCCAGCAGCCCAACTAGGCAAGAGACCCAGTACTTC

v_gene: TRBV6-1
abundance: .
d_gene: .
j_gene: TRBJ1-1
CDR3aa: CASSERMNTEAFF
CDR3nt: TGTGCCAGCAGTGAGCGCATGAACACTGAAGCTTTCTTT

v_gene: TRBV18
abundance: .
d_gene: TRBD1
j_gene: TRBJ1-2
CDR3aa: CASSSAGTGSRANYGYTF
CDR3nt: TGTGCCAGCTCATCAGCCGGGACAGGCAGCCGAGCTAACTATGGCTACACCTTC

v_gene: TRBV5-3
abundance: .
d_gene: TRBD1
j_gene: TRBJ1-2
CDR3aa: CARSRYRQGEGYTF
CDR3nt: TGTGCCAGAAGCCGCTATAGGCAGGGGGAAGGCTACACCTTC

v_gene: TRBV9
abundance: .
d_gene: .
j_gene: TRBJ1-1
CDR3aa: CASSIGDRNTEAFF
CDR3nt: TGTGCCAGCAGCATCGGGGATAGGAACACTGAAGCTTTCTTT

v_gene: TRBV7-9
abundance: once
d_gene: .
j_gene: TRBJ1-2
CDR3aa: CASSLPQVWDGYTF
CDR3nt: TGTGCCAGCAGCTTACCGCAGGTATGGGATGGCTACACCTTC

v_gene: TRBV28
abundance: .
d_gene: .
j_gene: TRBJ1-1
CDR3aa: CASRRVTEAFF
CDR3nt: TGTGCCAGCAGACGGGTTACTGAAGCTTTCTTT

v_gene: TRBV7-2
abundance: .
d_gene: .
j_gene: TRBJ1-2
CDR3aa: CASSHRHGSYGYTF
CDR3nt: TGTGCCAGCAGCCACAGACATGGAAGCTATGGCTACACCTTC

v_gene: TRBV3-1/TRBV3-2
abundance: .
d_gene: .
j_gene: TRBJ2-6
CDR3aa: CASSQRGSGANVLTF
CDR3nt: TGTGCCAGCAGCCAACGGGGCTCTGGGGCCAACGTCCTGACTTTC

v_gene: TRBV15
abundance: .
d_gene: .
j_gene: TRBJ1-1
CDR3aa: CATSNGGRNTEAFF
CDR3nt: TGTGCCACCAGCAACGGGGGGCGCAACACTGAAGCTTTCTTT

v_gene: TRBV6-2/TRBV6-3
abundance: .
d_gene: TRBD1
j_gene: TRBJ1-2
CDR3aa: CASSYQTGSYGYTF
CDR3nt: TGTGCCAGCAGTTATCAGACAGGGAGCTATGGCTACACCTTC

v_gene: TRBV18
abundance: .
d_gene: .
j_gene: TRBJ2-3
CDR3aa: CASSSPERNRGDTQYF
CDR3nt: TGTGCCAGCTCATCCCCTGAGCGGAACCGGGGAGATACGCAGTATTTT

v_gene: TRBV7-8
abundance: .
d_gene: TRBD1
j_gene: TRBJ1-1
CDR3aa: CASSLVGTGVAEAFF
CDR3nt: TGTGCCAGCAGCTTAGTAGGGACAGGGGTTGCTGAAGCTTTCTTT

v_gene: TRBV18
abundance: .
d_gene: TRBD1
j_gene: TRBJ1-5
CDR3aa: CASSLRESWMGQGFSNQPQHF
CDR3nt: TGTGCCAGCTCACTACGAGAAAGCTGGATGGGACAGGGTTTTAGCAATCAGCCCCAGCATTTT

v_gene: TRBV11-2
abundance: .
d_gene: TRBD2
j_gene: TRBJ2-1
CDR3aa: CASRRLAGGNEQFF
CDR3nt: TGTGCCAGCAGACGACTAGCGGGAGGGAATGAGCAGTTCTTC

v_gene: TRBV7-6
abundance: .
d_gene: .
j_gene: TRBJ1-5
CDR3aa: CASSPGHNQPQHF
CDR3nt: TGTGCCAGCAGCCCGGGTCACAATCAGCCCCAGCATTTT

v_gene: TRBV7-6
abundance: .
d_gene: TRBD1
j_gene: TRBJ2-7
CDR3aa: CASSLGQPYEQYF
CDR3nt: TGTGCCAGCAGCTTGGGACAGCCCTACGAGCAGTACTTC

v_gene: TRBV5-1
abundance: .
d_gene: .
j_gene: TRBJ1-5
CDR3aa: CASSLVGGVEQPQHF
CDR3nt: TGCGCCAGCAGCTTGGTCGGAGGTGTGGAACAGCCCCAGCATTTT

v_gene: TRBV4-3
abundance: .
d_gene: .
j_gene: TRBJ2-5
CDR3aa: CASRNAQEETQYF
CDR3nt: TGCGCCAGCAGAAACGCACAGGAAGAGACCCAGTACTTC

v_gene: TRBV15
abundance: .
d_gene: .
j_gene: TRBJ1-2
CDR3aa: CATSRDSDGHYGYTF
CDR3nt: TGTGCCACCAGCAGAGATAGCGACGGACACTATGGCTACACCTTC